This T cell receptor (beta chain) was captured in a study of long-term antiretroviral therapy in people with HIV. Study overall: The earliest samples predate the 2015 immediate-ART recommendation by about a decade. General observations from the study: Patients on ART gained diversity, which nonetheless stayed below transplant donor controls.

CDR1 is SEHNR, CDR2 FQNEAQ, per germline (reference sequence). V dropped 4 bases and J dropped 3; count of bases not matched to a gene: 11. The CDR3 contains 16 residues. Worth noting for this clone: Antigen specificity is unknown.

They ran version v3.0 of the immunoSEQ assay at survey level. Only in-frame clones appear in the TCRdb table, and some are missing; sequencing was by immunoSEQ multiplex PCR. The data contain around 20,000 clones, approximately 83% of them singletons. The source of this sequence is a man aged 18 to 30 with HIV. This specimen was unsorted PBMCs, taken 0.5 years before starting antiretroviral therapy. J is TRBJ1-2 and V is TRBV7-9; 7 nucleotides agree with TRBD1. This chain's CDR3 is CASSSTQDRRDYGYTF. The CDR3 DNA sequence: TGTGCCAGCAGCTCCACACAGGACAGGAGAGACTATGGCTACACCTTC.